This T cell receptor beta chain was obtained from a study of T-cell memory formation after mild COVID-19. Study-level information: TCR clusters largely stayed donor specific. Study-level points and caveats: CD4+ contracting clones were mainly CM and EM; CD8+ ones, EMRA. CD4/CD8 balance held among clones contracting day 15 to 85, and later expanders leaned CD4+.

TCR alpha and TCR beta cDNA libraries carrying sample barcodes and UMIs were produced by 5'RACE using constant-segment primers. TCRdb reanalysed the 5' RACE reads using MiXCR and keeps one entry per CDR3 protein. Of approximately 450,000 distinct CDR3 sequences listed, 15% to 20% are singletons. This clonotype has ten or more counts. Its antigen is still unknown. The length of the CDR3 is 16 residues. V was clipped by 5 bases and J by 0 bases, with 14 bases between them. Looked up from germline, CDR1 is SGHVS and CDR2 is FNYEAQ. The genes are TRBV7-6 and TRBJ2-1; TRBD1 is a possible D gene (6 bases). The sample was PBMCs or a T cell subset sorted from them (not recorded which). The receptor was isolated from an adult woman who had mild COVID-19 (a few samples of this study predate the infection). Cell type and time point are not known. The DNA of the CDR3 is TGTGCCAGCAGCGTACTACAGGGTCTCTCCTACAATGAGCAGTTCTTC. Translating gives CASSVLQGLSYNEQFF.